These 27 T cell receptor beta chains came from one sample sequenced in a study of blood T cell repertoires in COVID-19. This table comes from immunoSEQ multiplex PCR, and its TCRdb copy is limited to in-frame clones, with some not included. The table records under 250,000 clones, 82% of them present only once. Sequencing was carried out using PBMCs or T cells enriched from blood (not recorded which). The source of these receptors is a woman aged 60-75 years who had recovered from COVID-19.

The chain employs TRBV27 and TRBJ1-5, with 9 bases aligning to TRBD1. The CDR3 is 16 residues long. CDR1 MNHEY and CDR2 SMNVEV come from the germline V gene (reference sequence). Unmatched junction bases numbered 11, after V lost 5 bases and J lost 6 bases. The CDR3 sequence: CASSTRRGQGIQPQHF. The CDR3 DNA follows: TGTGCCAGCAGTACTCGGCGGGGACAGGGAATTCAGCCCCAGCATTTT.

The chain links TRBV19 to TRBJ1-1; no firm D call. CDR1 is LNHDA and CDR2 is SQIVND in the germline V gene (reference sequence). V was trimmed by 3 bases and J by 7 bases, leaving 15 bases between them. The CDR3 is 14 residues long. CDR3 bases: TGTGCCAGTAGTATCTCGGGTAAGTCTGGTGAAGCTTTCTTT. Protein sequence: CASSISGKSGEAFF.

The V gene is TRBV6-2 or TRBV6-3, the J gene TRBJ1-2, with 7 bases aligning to TRBD1. The V segment lost 4 bases and the J segment 8 bases; nucleotides outside the gene matches: 10. The CDR3 loop spans 14 amino acids. Germline V gene lookup returns CDR1 MNHEY and CDR2 SVGEGT. The chain's CDR3 is CASSSVSDRSGYTF. The CDR3 DNA follows: TGTGCCAGCAGTTCCGTCTCGGACAGGTCGGGCTACACCTTC.

This chain joins TRBV12-3 or TRBV12-4 and TRBJ1-5, with a weak D call TRBD1 (6 bases). There are 13 residues in the CDR3. V lost 7 bases and J 7 bases, leaving 14 bases between the germline ends. CDR3 in DNA: TGTGCCAGCACACAGGGCAGGGGACAGCCCCAGCATTTT. This encodes CASTQGRGQPQHF.

V usage is TRBV7-3 and J usage is TRBJ2-5, with 10 bases matching TRBD2. Germline values: CDR1 SGHTA, CDR2 FQGTGA. J was trimmed by 4 bases and V by 4 bases; bases with no gene match: 9. This CDR3 has 16 amino acids. Here the CDR3 DNA reads TGTGCCAGCAGCTCTAGTGGGGGACTAGCGACAGAGACCCAGTACTTC. Translation: CASSSSGGLATETQYF.

This clone was picked up a small number of times. The CDR3 sequence: CASRGRGLNYGYTF. Here the CDR3 DNA reads TGTGCCAGCAGAGGCCGCGGGTTGAACTATGGCTACACCTTC. This sequence joins TRBV9 and TRBJ1-2; D is unclear. Deletions cut 5 bases from V and 2 bases from J, with 13 bases between. CDR3 size: 14 residues. From germline, CDR1 is SGDLS and CDR2 YYNGEE.

The V gene is TRBV7-8, the J gene TRBJ1-5; D may be TRBD1 (5 bases). CDR3 length: 16 residues. Trimming cost V 5 bases and J 0 bases, with 14 bases left between them. Germline CDR1 reads SGHVS; CDR2 reads FQNEAQ. The chain's CDR3 is CASSLNRIYSNQPQHF. The CDR3 DNA follows: TGTGCCAGCAGCCTAAACAGGATCTATAGCAATCAGCCCCAGCATTTT.

This clone has just a few counts. This chain joins TRBV25-1 and TRBJ2-1; the match to TRBD1 covers 10 bases. Trimming took 8 bases from V and 1 from J; bases not matched to a gene: 8. The CDR3 consists of 16 residues. Germline V gene lookup returns CDR1 MGHDK and CDR2 SYGVNS. The DNA for the CDR3 is TGTGCCAGCCCCCGCGGACAGGGGGTTTCCTACAATGAGCAGTTCTTC. Amino acid sequence: CASPRGQGVSYNEQFF.

The genes are TRBV13 and TRBJ2-2; D unresolved. Looked up from germline, CDR1 is PRHDT and CDR2 is FYEKMQ (reference sequence). The CDR3 runs 14 residues. Trimming left V 4 bases short and J 7 bases short, with 13 bases between. The CDR3 DNA reads TGTGCCAGCAGCTCTAACGACTTGGGCGGGGAGCTGTTTTTT. Translated: CASSSNDLGGELFF.

The chain links TRBV5-6 to TRBJ1-1, with TRBD1 as a possible D gene (5 bases). With 2 bases removed from V and 1 base from J, the gap between germline ends came to 6 bases. Germline values: CDR1 SGHDT, CDR2 YYEEEE. The CDR3 loop spans 13 amino acids. CDR3 sequence (DNA): TGTGCCAGCAGCTTAAGGGGGAACACTGAAGCTTTCTTT. As protein: CASSLRGNTEAFF. The full variable domain, its missing parts supplied by reference TRBV5-6 and TRBJ1-1, is DAGVTQSPTHLIKTRGQQVTLRCSPKSGHDTVSWYQQALGQGPQFIFQYYEEEERQRGNFPDRFSGHQFPNYSSELNVNALLLGDSALYLCASSLRGNTEAFFGQGTRLTVV.

This clone was seen a few times. The CDR3 nucleotides are TGCGCCAGCAGCTTAGGTCCGGGACAGGTCAATTTCGAGCAGTACTTC. Translating it yields CASSLGPGQVNFEQYF. The chain links TRBV5-1 to TRBJ2-7; 8 bases match TRBD1. V was clipped by 2 bases and J by 6 bases; unmatched bases: 13. There are 16 residues in the CDR3. Looked up from germline, CDR1 is SGHRS and CDR2 is YFSETQ.

The J gene is TRBJ2-1, the V gene TRBV3-1 (or the pseudogene TRBV3-2); 9 bases map to TRBD2. The CDR3 is made up of 17 amino acids. Per germline, CDR1 LGHDT and CDR2 YNNKEL (reference sequence). V was pared by 0 bases and J by 8 bases, with 11 bases of the junction left unmatched. CDR3 region: CASSQDSLAGRGDEQFF. CDR3 sequence (DNA): TGTGCCAGCAGCCAAGATTCGCTAGCGGGACGCGGCGATGAGCAGTTCTTC.

The chain joins TRBV10-3 to TRBJ1-5; 8 bases fit TRBD1. Germline CDR1 and CDR2: ENHRY and SYGVKD. Trimming at V came to 4 bases and at J to 1 base, leaving 6 bases not matched to a gene. The CDR3 has 16 residues. The chain's CDR3 is CAISVGTGGSNQPQHF. Written as DNA, the CDR3 is TGTGCCATCAGTGTGGGGACAGGTGGAAGCAATCAGCCCCAGCATTTT.

CDR3 sequence (DNA): TGTGCCAGCAGTTATCAGGGGTACAATGAGCAGTTCTTC. It yields the protein CASSYQGYNEQFF. The chain combines TRBV6-2 or TRBV6-3 with TRBJ2-1, with a weak D call TRBD1 (6 bases). CDR1 and CDR2 from the germline V gene are MNHEY and SVGEGT. CDR3 length: 13 residues. With 3 bases removed from V and 4 bases from J, the gap between germline ends came to 7 bases.

This clone has just one count. CDR3 protein: CASSPGGNQPQHF. The CDR3 DNA sequence: TGCGCCAGCAGCCCGGGGGGGAATCAGCCCCAGCATTTT. V gene TRBV5-1 combines with J gene TRBJ1-5; D may be TRBD1 (5 bases). Germline CDR1 is SGHRS and CDR2 is YFSETQ. Trimming cost V 4 bases and J 4 bases, with 9 bases left between them. This CDR3 contains 13 residues. The full variable domain, completed using reference TRBV5-1 and TRBJ1-5, is KAGVTQTPRYLIKTRGQQVTLSCSPISGHRSVSWYQQTPGQGLQFLFEYFSETQRNKGNFPGRFSGRQFSNSRSEMNVSTLELGDSALYLCASSPGGNQPQHFGDGTRLSIL.

This chain links TRBV7-9 with TRBJ2-1; 8 bases are shared with TRBD2. The germline V gene encodes CDR1 SEHNR and CDR2 FQNEAQ (reference sequence). The CDR3 is 15 residues long. After removal of 5 bases from V and 0 bases from J, the junction contained 3 bases not matched to a gene. The CDR3 reads CASSDRGGSYNEQFF. Here the CDR3 DNA reads TGTGCCAGCAGCGACCGGGGGGGCTCCTACAATGAGCAGTTCTTC.

This chain connects TRBV18 to TRBJ1-4, with TRBD1 identical over 10 bases. V lost 3 bases to trimming and J lost 3 bases; unmatched junction nucleotides: 7. The CDR3 sequence is 17 residues long. The germline CDR1 and CDR2 sequences are KGHSH and LQKENI. CDR3 coding DNA: TGTGCCAGCTCACCTCCGGGACAGGGGTACCCTAATGAAAAACTGTTTTTT. This codes for CASSPPGQGYPNEKLFF.

This chain uses TRBV9 with TRBJ1-2, with TRBD1 identical over 12 bases. The germline gives CDR1 SGDLS, CDR2 YYNGEE. The CDR3 runs to 15 residues. Losses at the gene ends were 3 bases for V and 4 bases for J; bases not matched to a gene: 4. CDR3 DNA sequence: TGTGCCAGCAGCGGAGGGACAGGGGGCGGCTATGGCTACACCTTC. Its translation: CASSGGTGGGYGYTF.

This rearrangement joins TRBV1 to TRBJ2-2; the table's D gene call, TRBD2, was not cross checked with the DNA. TRBV1 is noted as a pseudogene. The CDR3 spans 16 residues. The CDR3 reads CTSSQAAGGLAGELFF. CDR3 sequence (DNA): TGCACCAGCAGCCAAGCTGCGGGGGGGCTTGCCGGGGAGCTGTTTTTT.

The chain's CDR3 is CASSAHSNQPQHF. The CDR3 DNA reads TGTGCCAGCAGCGCGCATAGCAATCAGCCCCAGCATTTT. The chain joins TRBV7-2 to TRBJ1-5, with no clear D. This CDR3 is built from 13 residues. V was clipped by 5 bases and J by 0 bases, with 5 bases between them. From germline, CDR1 is SGHTA and CDR2 FQGNSA.

This chain links TRBV6-2 or TRBV6-3 with TRBJ1-6; D possibly corresponds to TRBD1 (5 bases). The CDR3 runs 15 residues. The V end lost 4 bases, the J end lost 4 bases, and 11 bases lay between the germline ends. CDR1 and CDR2 (germline): MNHEY, SVGEGT. Written as DNA, the CDR3 is TGTGCCAGCAGTTCCCGACAGATTTATAATTCACCCCTCCACTTT. It yields the protein CASSSRQIYNSPLHF.

This clone has only a few counts. The CDR3 sequence: CASSSRDRAYF. CDR3 bases: TGTGCCAGCAGTTCCCGGGACAGGGCCTATTTT. The genes are TRBV6-5 and TRBJ1-3; 9 bases align to TRBD1. CDR3 length: 11 amino acids. Trimming cost V 4 bases and J 16 bases; bases outside gene matches: 5. Per germline, CDR1 MNHEY and CDR2 SVGAGI.

This chain uses TRBV5-1 with TRBJ2-3, with D possibly being TRBD2 (7 bases). Germline V lookup: CDR1 SGHRS, CDR2 YFSETQ. V was clipped by 9 bases and J by 5 bases, with 19 bases between them. The CDR3 covers 14 residues. The CDR3 nucleotides read TGCGCCACCAGGGTTGGGGGGGCTGAAGATACGCAGTATTTT. This encodes CATRVGGAEDTQYF.

V gene TRBV7-2 combines with J gene TRBJ1-2; TRBD1 is a possible D gene (5 bases). Germline V lookup: CDR1 SGHTA, CDR2 FQGNSA. Trimming took off 5 bases at V and 4 bases at J, with 8 bases between the two ends. This CDR3 is 12 amino acids long. CDR3 nucleotides: TGTGCCAGCAGCATAGACAGCTATGGCTACACCTTC. It encodes CASSIDSYGYTF. Looking up the rest from reference TRBV7-2 and TRBJ1-2 gives the full variable domain: GAGVSQSPSNKVTEKGKDVELRCDPISGHTALYWYRQSLGQGLEFLIYFQGNSAPDKSGLPSDRFSAERTGGSVSTLTIQRTQQEDSAVYLCASSIDSYGYTFGSGTRLTVV.

The chain joins TRBV19 to TRBJ1-2; tentatively, D is TRBD1 (6 bases). CDR3 length: 11 residues. In germline, CDR1 is LNHDA, CDR2 SQIVND (reference sequence). CDR3 coding DNA: TGTGCTTCTGTGGGGGCCTATGGCTACACCTTC. As protein: CASVGAYGYTF. Combining the CDR3 with reference TRBV19 and TRBJ1-2 gives the whole variable domain DGGITQSPKYLFRKEGQNVTLSCEQNLNHDAMYWYRQDPGQGLRLIYYSQIVNDFQKGDIAEGYSVSREKKESFPLTVTSAQKNPTAFYLCASVGAYGYTFGSGTRLTVV.

CDR3 sequence (DNA): TGTGCCAGCTCACCATCACCGGGGAGGAATGAGCAGTTCTTC. Its protein product is CASSPSPGRNEQFF. V usage is TRBV18 and J usage is TRBJ2-1, with D tentatively TRBD2 (6 bases). V was trimmed by 2 bases and J by 7 bases, leaving 12 bases between them. Germline V gene data show CDR1 as KGHSH and CDR2 as LQKENI. CDR3 length: 14 residues.

J is TRBJ2-7 and V is TRBV18; 8 nucleotides match TRBD2. The CDR3 runs 16 residues. Germline CDR1 KGHSH, CDR2 LQKENI. Trimming removed 5 bases from V and 1 base from J; junction bases left unmatched: 10. CDR3 sequence reads: CASSTRAGAYSYEQYF. CDR3 DNA sequence: TGTGCCAGCTCAACCCGAGCGGGGGCGTATTCCTACGAGCAGTACTTC.